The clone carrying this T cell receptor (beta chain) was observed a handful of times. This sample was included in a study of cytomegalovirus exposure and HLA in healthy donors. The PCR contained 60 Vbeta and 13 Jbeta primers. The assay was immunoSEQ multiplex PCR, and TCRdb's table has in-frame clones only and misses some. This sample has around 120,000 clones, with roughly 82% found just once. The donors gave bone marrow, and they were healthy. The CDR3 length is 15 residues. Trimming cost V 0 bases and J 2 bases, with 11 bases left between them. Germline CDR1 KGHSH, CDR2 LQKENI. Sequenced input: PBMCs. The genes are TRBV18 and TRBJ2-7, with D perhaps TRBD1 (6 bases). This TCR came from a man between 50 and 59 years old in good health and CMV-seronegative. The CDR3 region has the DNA TGTGCCAGCTCACCACCGGGCAGGGGCACCTACGAGCAGTACTTC. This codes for CASSPPGRGTYEQYF.